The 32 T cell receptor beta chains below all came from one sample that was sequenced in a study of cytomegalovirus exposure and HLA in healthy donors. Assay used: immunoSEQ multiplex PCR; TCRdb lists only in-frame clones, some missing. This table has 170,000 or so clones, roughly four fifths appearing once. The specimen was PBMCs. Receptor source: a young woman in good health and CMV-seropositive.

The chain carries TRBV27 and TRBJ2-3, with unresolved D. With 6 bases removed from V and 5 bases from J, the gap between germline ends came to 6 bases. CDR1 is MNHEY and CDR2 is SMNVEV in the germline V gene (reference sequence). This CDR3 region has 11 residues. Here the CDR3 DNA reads TGTGCCAGCAGGTACAGAGATACGCAGTATTTT. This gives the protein CASRYRDTQYF.

The CDR3 region is CASSFPGAGNTIYF. Written as DNA, the CDR3 is TGTGCCAGCAGCTTTCCGGGGGCTGGAAACACCATATATTTT. The genes are TRBV5-6 and TRBJ1-3; D is perhaps TRBD1 (5 bases). V lost 2 bases, J lost 2 bases, and 8 bases lay in between. Germline V gene data show CDR1 as SGHDT and CDR2 as YYEEEE. This CDR3 has 14 amino acids.

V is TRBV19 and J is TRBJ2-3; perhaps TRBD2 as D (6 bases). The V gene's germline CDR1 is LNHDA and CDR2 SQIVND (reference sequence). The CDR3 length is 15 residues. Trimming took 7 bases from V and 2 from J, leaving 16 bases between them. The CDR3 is CASTSAGTLTDTQYF. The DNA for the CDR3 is TGTGCCAGTACCTCGGCCGGGACTCTCACAGATACGCAGTATTTT. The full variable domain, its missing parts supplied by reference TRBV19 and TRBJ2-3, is DGGITQSPKYLFRKEGQNVTLSCEQNLNHDAMYWYRQDPGQGLRLIYYSQIVNDFQKGDIAEGYSVSREKKESFPLTVTSAQKNPTAFYLCASTSAGTLTDTQYFGPGTRLTVL.

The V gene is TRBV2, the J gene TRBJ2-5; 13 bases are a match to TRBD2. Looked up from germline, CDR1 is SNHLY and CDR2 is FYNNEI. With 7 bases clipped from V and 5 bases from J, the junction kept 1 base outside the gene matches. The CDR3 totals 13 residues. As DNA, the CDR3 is TGTGCCAGCATGGGACTAGCGGGGGAGACCCAGTACTTC. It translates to CASMGLAGETQYF.

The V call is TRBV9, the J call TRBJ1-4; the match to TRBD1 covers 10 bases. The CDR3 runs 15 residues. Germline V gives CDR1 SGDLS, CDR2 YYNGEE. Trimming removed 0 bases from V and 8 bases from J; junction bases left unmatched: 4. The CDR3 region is CASSVVGTGAEKLFF. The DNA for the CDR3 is TGTGCCAGCAGCGTAGTAGGGACAGGGGCCGAAAAACTGTTTTTT.

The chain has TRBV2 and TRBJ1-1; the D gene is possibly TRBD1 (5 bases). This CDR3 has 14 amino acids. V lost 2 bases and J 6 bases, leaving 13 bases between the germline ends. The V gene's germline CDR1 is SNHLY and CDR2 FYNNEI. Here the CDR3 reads CASSERRGWAEAFF. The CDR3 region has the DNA TGTGCCAGCAGTGAAAGGAGGGGTTGGGCTGAAGCTTTCTTT.

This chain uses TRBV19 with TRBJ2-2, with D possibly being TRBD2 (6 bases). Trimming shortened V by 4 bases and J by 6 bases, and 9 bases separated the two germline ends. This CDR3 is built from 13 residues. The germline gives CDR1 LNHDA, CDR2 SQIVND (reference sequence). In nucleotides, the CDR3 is TGTGCCAGTAGTAGCGGGGTATCCGGGGAGCTGTTTTTT. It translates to CASSSGVSGELFF. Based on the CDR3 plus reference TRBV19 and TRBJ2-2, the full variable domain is DGGITQSPKYLFRKEGQNVTLSCEQNLNHDAMYWYRQDPGQGLRLIYYSQIVNDFQKGDIAEGYSVSREKKESFPLTVTSAQKNPTAFYLCASSSGVSGELFFGEGSRLTVL.

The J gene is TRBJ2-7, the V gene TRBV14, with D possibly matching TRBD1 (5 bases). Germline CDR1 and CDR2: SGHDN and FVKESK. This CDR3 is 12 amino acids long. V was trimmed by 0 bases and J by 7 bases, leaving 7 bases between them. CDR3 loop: CASSQEGAEQYF. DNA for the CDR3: TGTGCCAGCAGCCAAGAAGGGGCGGAGCAGTACTTC.

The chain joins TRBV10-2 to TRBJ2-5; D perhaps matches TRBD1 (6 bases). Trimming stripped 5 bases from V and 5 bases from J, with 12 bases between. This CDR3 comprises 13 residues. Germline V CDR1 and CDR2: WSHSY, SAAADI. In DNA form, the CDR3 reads TGCGCCAGCAGTTCCCAGGGGTGGGAGACCCAGTACTTC. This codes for CASSSQGWETQYF.

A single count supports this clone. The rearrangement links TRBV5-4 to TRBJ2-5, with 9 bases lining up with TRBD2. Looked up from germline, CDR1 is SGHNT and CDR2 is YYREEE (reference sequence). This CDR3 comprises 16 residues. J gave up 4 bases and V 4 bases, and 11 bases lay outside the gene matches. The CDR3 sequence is CASSVSRGGVSETQYF. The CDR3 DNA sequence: TGTGCCAGCAGCGTCTCTCGCGGGGGGGTATCAGAGACCCAGTACTTC.

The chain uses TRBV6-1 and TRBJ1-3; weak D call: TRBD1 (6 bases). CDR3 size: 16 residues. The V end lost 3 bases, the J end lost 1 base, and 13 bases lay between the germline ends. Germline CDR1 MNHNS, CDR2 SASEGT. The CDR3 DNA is TGTGCCAGCAGTGACGGGGGGACAACGTCTGGAAACACCATATATTTT. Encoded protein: CASSDGGTTSGNTIYF.

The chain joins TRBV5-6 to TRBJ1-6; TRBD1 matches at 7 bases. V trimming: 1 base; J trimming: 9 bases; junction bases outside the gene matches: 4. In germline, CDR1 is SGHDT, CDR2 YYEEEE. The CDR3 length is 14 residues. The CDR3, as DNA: TGTGCCAGCAGCTTGAGGGACAGATCTTCACCCCTCCACTTT. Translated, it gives CASSLRDRSSPLHF.

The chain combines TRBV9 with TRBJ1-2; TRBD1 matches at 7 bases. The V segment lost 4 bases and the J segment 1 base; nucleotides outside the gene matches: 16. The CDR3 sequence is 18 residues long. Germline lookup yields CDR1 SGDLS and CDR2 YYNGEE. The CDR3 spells CASSPSDRRYSGNYGYTF. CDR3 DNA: TGTGCCAGCAGCCCCTCGGACAGGCGCTACAGTGGTAACTATGGCTACACCTTC.

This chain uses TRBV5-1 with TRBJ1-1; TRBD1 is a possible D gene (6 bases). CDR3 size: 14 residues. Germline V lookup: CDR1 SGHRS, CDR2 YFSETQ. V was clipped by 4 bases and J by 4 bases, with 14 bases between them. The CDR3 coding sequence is TGCGCCAGCAGCGCCACTCGGGGGGCCACTGAAGCTTTCTTT. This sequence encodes CASSATRGATEAFF.

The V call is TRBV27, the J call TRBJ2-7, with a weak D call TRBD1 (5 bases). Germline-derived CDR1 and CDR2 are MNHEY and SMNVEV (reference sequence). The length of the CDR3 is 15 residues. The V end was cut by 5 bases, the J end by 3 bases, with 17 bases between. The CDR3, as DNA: TGTGCCAGCAGTGACCATGCCGGACAAGTCTACGAGCAGTACTTC. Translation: CASSDHAGQVYEQYF.

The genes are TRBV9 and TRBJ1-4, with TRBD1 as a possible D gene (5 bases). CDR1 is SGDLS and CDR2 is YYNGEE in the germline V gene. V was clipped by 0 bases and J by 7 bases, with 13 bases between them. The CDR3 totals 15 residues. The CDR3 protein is CASSVGGGASEKLFF. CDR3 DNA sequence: TGTGCCAGCAGCGTAGGAGGAGGGGCGAGTGAAAAACTGTTTTTT.

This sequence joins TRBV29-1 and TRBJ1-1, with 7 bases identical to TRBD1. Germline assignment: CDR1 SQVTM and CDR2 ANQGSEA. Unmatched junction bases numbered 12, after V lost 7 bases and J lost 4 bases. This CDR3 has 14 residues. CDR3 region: CSGTTGLGSTEAFF. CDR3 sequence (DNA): TGCAGCGGGACGACAGGGTTGGGGTCCACTGAAGCTTTCTTT.

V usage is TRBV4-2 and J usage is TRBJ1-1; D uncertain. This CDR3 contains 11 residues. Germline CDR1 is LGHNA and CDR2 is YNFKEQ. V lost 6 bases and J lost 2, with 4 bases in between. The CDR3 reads CASSLNTEAFF. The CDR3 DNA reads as TGTGCCAGCAGTTTAAACACTGAAGCTTTCTTT.

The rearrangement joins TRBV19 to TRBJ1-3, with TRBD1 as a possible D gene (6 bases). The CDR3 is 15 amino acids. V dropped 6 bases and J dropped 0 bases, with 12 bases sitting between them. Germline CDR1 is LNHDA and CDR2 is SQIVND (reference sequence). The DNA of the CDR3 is TGTGCCAGTAGGACAGGACGGGGCTCTGGAAACACCATATATTTT. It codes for CASRTGRGSGNTIYF.

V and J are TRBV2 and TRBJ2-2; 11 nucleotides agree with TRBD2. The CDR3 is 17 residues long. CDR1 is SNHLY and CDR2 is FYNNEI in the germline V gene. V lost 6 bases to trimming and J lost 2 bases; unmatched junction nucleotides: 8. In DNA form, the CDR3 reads TGTGCCAGCAGCGTACGCACTAGCGGGGGAAACACCGGGGAGCTGTTTTTT. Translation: CASSVRTSGGNTGELFF.

This CDR3 is CATSGDRGGAETQYF. CDR3 nucleotide sequence: TGTGCCACCAGCGGTGACAGGGGGGGTGCGGAGACCCAGTACTTC. The rearrangement links TRBV15 to TRBJ2-5, with 9 bases aligning to TRBD1. CDR3 length: 15 amino acids. Germline V CDR1 and CDR2: LNHNV, YYDKDF (reference sequence). V shed 5 bases and J 5 bases; nucleotides not matched to a gene: 9.

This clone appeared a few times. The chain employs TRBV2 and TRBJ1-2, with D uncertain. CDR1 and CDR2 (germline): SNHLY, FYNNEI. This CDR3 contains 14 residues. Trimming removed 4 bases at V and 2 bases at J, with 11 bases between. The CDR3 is CASSGEHRNYGYTF. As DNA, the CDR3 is TGTGCCAGCAGTGGTGAACATCGCAACTATGGCTACACCTTC.

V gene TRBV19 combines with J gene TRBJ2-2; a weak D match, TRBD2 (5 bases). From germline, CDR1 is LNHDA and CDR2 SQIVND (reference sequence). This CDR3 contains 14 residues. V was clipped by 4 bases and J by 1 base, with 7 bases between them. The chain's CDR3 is CASSNAGNTGELFF. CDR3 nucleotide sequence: TGTGCCAGTAGTAACGCGGGGAACACCGGGGAGCTGTTTTTT.

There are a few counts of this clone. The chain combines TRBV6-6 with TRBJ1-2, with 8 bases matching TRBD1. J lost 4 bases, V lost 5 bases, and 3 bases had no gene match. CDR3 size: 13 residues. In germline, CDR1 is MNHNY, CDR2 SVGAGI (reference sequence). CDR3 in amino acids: CASSRGTGYGYTF. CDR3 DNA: TGTGCCAGCAGTAGAGGGACAGGCTATGGCTACACCTTC.

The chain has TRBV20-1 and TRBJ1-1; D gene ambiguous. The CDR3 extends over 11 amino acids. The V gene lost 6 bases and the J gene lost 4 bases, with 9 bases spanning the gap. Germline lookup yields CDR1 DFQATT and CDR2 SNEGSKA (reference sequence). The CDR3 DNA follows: TGCAGTGCAGCCCTCACCACTGAAGCTTTCTTT. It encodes CSAALTTEAFF.

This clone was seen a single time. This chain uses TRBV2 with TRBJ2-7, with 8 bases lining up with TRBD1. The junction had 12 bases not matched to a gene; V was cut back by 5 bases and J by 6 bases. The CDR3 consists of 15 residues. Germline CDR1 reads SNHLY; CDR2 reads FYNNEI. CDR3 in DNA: TGTGCCAGCAGTAGACAGGGGATCTTGAGTCTCGAGCAGTACTTC. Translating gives CASSRQGILSLEQYF.

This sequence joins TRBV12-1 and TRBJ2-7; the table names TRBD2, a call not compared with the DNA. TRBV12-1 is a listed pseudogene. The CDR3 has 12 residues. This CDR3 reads CAPPSGSNEQYF. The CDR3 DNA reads TGTGCCCCTCCTAGCGGGTCAAACGAGCAGTACTTC.

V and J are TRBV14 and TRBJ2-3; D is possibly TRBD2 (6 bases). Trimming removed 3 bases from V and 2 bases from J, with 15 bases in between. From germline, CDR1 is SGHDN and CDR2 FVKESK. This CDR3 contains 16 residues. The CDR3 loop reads CASSHLREHPTDTQYF. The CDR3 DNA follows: TGTGCCAGCAGCCACCTCCGGGAGCACCCCACAGATACGCAGTATTTT.

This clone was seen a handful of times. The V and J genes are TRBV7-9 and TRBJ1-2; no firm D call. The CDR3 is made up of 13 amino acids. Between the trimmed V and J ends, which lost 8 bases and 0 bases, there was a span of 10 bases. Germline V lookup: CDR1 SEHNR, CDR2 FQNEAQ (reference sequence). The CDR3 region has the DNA TGTGCCAGCCGTATCAGTTCTAACTATGGCTACACCTTC. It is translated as CASRISSNYGYTF.

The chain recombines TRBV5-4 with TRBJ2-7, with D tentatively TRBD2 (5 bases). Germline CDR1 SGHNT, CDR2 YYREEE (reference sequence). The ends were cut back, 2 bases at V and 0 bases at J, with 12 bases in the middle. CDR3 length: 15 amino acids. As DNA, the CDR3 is TGTGCCAGCAGCTTCCCGAGCGGCAGCTCCTACGAGCAGTACTTC. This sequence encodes CASSFPSGSSYEQYF.

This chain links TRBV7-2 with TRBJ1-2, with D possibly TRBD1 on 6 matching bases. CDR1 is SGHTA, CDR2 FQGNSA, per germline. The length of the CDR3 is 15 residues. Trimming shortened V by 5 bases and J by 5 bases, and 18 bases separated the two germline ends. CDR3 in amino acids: CASSPWTALLYGYTF. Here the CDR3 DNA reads TGTGCCAGCAGCCCCTGGACAGCATTACTTTATGGCTACACCTTC.

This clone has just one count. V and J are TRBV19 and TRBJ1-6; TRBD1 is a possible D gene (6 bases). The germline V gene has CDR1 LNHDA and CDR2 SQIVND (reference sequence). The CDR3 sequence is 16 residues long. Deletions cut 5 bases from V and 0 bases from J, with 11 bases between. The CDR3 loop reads CASSPPDSSYNSPLHF. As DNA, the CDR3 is TGTGCCAGTAGTCCGCCGGACAGCTCCTATAATTCACCCCTCCACTTT.